This T cell receptor beta chain was obtained from a study of blood T cell repertoires in COVID-19. Study context: PBMCs, B-cell-depleted T cells, or T cells were the source of the cDNA or gDNA that made up the material.

The CDR3 runs 13 residues. V shed 4 bases and J shed 4 bases, with 11 bases lying between them. Germline values: CDR1 MDHEN, CDR2 SYDVKM. Authors' analysis steps: How many nucleated cells were present was estimated from reference gene primer amplification. This table comes from immunoSEQ multiplex PCR, and its TCRdb copy is limited to in-frame clones, with some not included. That table gives V, J and clone size, and the DNA gave D and trimming. The repertoire has 120,000 or so clones, 70% to 90% of them found once; the top ten carry roughly 3.6%. Material for sequencing was peripheral blood. The source is a woman aged 55-69 years with acute or convalescent COVID-19. The J gene is TRBJ2-7, the V gene TRBV28; perhaps TRBD2 as D (5 bases). CDR3 loop: CASSYGIEYEQYF. The CDR3 coding sequence is TGTGCCAGCAGTTACGGGATTGAGTACGAGCAGTACTTC. Full variable domain (remainder filled in from reference TRBV28 and TRBJ2-7): DVKVTQSSRYLVKRTGEKVFLECVQDMDHENMFWYRQDPGLGLRLIYFSYDVKMKEKGDIPEGYSVSREKKERFSLILESASTNQTSMYLCASSYGIEYEQYFGPGTRLTVT.